This T cell receptor beta chain was sequenced for a study of cytomegalovirus exposure and HLA in healthy donors. The CDR3 length is 15 residues. J lost 0 bases, V lost 5 bases, and 2 bases had no gene match. Looked up from germline, CDR1 is MRHNA and CDR2 is SNTAGT. Primers for the PCR totalled 60 Vbeta and 13 Jbeta. As processed by the authors: As a later analysis found, there were approximately 80 million unique TCR beta chains, of which 8.5 million to 14 million were shared. Data came from immunoSEQ multiplex PCR; TCRdb stores just in-frame clones and leaves some out. V and J calls and clone size are copied from that table; D and trimming were computed from the DNA. The sample includes approximately 100,000 clones, approximately 76% of them seen just once.

This chain links TRBV6-4 with TRBJ2-1, with 9 bases matching TRBD1. Sequenced input: PBMCs. The sequence came from a man aged 35 to 55 in good health and CMV-seronegative. In nucleotides, the CDR3 is TGTGCCAGCAGTCCGACAGGGGGCTCCTACAATGAGCAGTTCTTC. This sequence encodes CASSPTGGSYNEQFF.